This TCR beta chain was recovered during a study of prognosis after radiotherapy for stage I lung cancer. This clonotype was detected many times. The CDR3 totals 20 residues. The germline gives CDR1 SGHRS, CDR2 YFSETQ. V shed 3 bases, J shed 1 base, and the junction held 18 bases outside the gene matches. Two-round multiplex PCR amplified TCR beta CDR3 from genomic DNA. The authors ran first-round PCR with primers specific to each TRBV and TRBJ gene. The second round of PCR employed universal primers. One entry per CDR3 protein, called by TCRdb with MiXCR from the multiplex PCR reads. The repertoire holds fewer than 50,000 distinct CDR3 sequences, with around 22% as singletons.

This TCR was sampled from a donor over 45 with non-small cell lung cancer. J is TRBJ2-1 and V is TRBV5-1; 8 nucleotides agree with TRBD1. Sequencing was performed on PBMCs, taken before or after stereotactic body radiation therapy (not recorded which). The CDR3 region is CASSSRWTGIPLPSYNEQFF. For the CDR3, the DNA is TGCGCCAGCAGCTCCCGATGGACAGGGATCCCGTTACCTTCCTACAATGAGCAGTTCTTC.